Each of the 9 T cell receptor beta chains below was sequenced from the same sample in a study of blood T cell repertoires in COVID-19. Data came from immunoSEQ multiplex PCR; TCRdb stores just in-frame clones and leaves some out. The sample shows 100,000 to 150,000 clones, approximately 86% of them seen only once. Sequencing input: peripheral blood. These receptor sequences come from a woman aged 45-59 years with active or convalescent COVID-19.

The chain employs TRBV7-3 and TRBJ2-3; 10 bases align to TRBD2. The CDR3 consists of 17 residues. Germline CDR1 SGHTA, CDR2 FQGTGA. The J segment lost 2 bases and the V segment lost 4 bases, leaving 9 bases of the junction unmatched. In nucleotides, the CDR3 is TGTGCCAGCAGCTCAGCCCCCGGACTAGCGGTCACAGATACGCAGTATTTT. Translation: CASSSAPGLAVTDTQYF. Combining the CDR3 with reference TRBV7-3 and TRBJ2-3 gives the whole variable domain GAGVSQTPSNKVTEKGKYVELRCDPISGHTALYWYRQSLGQGPEFLIYFQGTGAADDSGLPNDRFFAVRPEGSVSTLKIQRTERGDSAVYLCASSSAPGLAVTDTQYFGPGTRLTVL.

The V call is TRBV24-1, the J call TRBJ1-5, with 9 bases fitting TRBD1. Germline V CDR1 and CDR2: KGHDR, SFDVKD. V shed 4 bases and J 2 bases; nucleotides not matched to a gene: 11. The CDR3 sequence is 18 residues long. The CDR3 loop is CATSDAKDRGGRNQPQHF. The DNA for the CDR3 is TGTGCCACCAGTGACGCCAAGGACAGGGGTGGTCGCAATCAGCCCCAGCATTTT.

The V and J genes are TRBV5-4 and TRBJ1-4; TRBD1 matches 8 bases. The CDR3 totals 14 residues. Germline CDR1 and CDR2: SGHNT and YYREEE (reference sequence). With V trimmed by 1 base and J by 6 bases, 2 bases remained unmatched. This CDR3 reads CASSLPGGDEKLFF. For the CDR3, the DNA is TGTGCCAGCAGCTTGCCAGGGGGCGATGAAAAACTGTTTTTT.

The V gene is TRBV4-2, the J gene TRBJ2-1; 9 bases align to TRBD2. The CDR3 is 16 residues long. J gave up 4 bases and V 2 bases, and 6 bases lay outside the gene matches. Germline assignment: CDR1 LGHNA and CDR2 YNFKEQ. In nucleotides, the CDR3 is TGTGCCAGCAGCCAACGGCTAGCGGGGATATACAATGAGCAGTTCTTC. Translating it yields CASSQRLAGIYNEQFF.

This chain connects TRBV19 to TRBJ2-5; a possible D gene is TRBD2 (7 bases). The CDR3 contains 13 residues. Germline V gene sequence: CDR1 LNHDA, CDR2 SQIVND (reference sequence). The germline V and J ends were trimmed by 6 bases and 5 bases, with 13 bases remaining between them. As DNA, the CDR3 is TGTGCCAGTAGAGGGGGGGGCGAGGAGACCCAGTACTTC. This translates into CASRGGGEETQYF.

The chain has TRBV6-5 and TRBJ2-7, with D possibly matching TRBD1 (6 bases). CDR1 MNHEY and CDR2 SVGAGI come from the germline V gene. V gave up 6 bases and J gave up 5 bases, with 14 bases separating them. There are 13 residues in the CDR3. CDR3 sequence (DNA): TGTGCCAGCAGCGCAACAGGGAGACACGAGCAGTACTTC. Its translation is CASSATGRHEQYF.

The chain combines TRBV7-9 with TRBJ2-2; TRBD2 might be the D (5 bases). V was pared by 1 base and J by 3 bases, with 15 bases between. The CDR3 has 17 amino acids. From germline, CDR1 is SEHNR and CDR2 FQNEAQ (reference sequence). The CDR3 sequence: CASSLDRFFGDTGELFF. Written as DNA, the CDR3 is TGTGCCAGCAGCTTAGATCGGTTTTTCGGGGACACCGGGGAGCTGTTTTTT.

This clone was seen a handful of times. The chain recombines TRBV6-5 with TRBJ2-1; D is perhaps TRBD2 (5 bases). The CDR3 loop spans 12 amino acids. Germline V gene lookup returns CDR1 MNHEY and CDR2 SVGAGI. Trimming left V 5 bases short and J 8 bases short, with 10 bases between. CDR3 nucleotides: TGTGCCAGCAGTAGATCCGGGGATGAGCAGTTCTTC. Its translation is CASSRSGDEQFF.

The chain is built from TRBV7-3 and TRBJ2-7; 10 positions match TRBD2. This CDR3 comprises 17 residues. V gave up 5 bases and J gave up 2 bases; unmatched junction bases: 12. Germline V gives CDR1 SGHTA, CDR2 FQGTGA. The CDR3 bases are TGTGCCAGCAGCCCCGGGCTGGCTAGCGGGGGACCCTACGAGCAGTACTTC. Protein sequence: CASSPGLASGGPYEQYF.